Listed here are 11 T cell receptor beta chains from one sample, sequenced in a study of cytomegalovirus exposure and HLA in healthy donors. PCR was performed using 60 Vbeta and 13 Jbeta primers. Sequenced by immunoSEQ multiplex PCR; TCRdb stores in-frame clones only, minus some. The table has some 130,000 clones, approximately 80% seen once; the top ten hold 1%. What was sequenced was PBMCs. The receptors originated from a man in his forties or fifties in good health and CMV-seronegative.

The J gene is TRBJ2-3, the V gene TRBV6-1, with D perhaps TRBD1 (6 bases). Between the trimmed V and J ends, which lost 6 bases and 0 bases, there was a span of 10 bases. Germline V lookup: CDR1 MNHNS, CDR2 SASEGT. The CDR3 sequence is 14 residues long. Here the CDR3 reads CASSPDSSTDTQYF. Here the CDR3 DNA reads TGTGCCAGCAGCCCGGACAGCAGCACAGATACGCAGTATTTT.

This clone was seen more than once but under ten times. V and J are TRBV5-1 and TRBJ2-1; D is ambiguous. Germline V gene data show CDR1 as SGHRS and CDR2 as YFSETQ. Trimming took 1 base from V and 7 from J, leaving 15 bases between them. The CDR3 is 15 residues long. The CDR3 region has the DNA TGCGCCAGCAGCTTGCTCCAGCGAGGTGGGAATGAGCAGTTCTTC. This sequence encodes CASSLLQRGGNEQFF.

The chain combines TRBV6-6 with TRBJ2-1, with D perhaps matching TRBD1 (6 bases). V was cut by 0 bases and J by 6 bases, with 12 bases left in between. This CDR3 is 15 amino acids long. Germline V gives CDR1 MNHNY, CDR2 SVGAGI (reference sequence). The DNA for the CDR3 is TGTGCCAGCAGTTACTCCGTACAGGGCGGCAATGAGCAGTTCTTC. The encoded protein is CASSYSVQGGNEQFF.

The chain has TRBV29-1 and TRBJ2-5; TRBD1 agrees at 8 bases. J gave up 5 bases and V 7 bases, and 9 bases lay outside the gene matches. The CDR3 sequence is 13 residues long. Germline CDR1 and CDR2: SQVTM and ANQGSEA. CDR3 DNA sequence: TGCAGCGCCACAGGACAGGGTAGGGAGACCCAGTACTTC. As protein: CSATGQGRETQYF.

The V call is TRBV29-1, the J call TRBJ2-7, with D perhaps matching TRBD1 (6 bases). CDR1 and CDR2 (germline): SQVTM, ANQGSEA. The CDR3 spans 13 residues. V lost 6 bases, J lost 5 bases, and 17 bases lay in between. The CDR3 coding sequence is TGCAGCGTCTTGGGGGCTAGCAGCCACGAGCAGTACTTC. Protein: CSVLGASSHEQYF.

The chain's CDR3 is CASTPQARAVYTF. Here the CDR3 DNA reads TGTGCCAGTACCCCTCAGGCGCGGGCCGTCTACACCTTC. The chain carries TRBV19 and TRBJ1-2, with D unresolved. Germline V gene sequence: CDR1 LNHDA, CDR2 SQIVND (reference sequence). Trimming left V 7 bases short and J 10 bases short, with 19 bases between. This CDR3 is 13 amino acids long.

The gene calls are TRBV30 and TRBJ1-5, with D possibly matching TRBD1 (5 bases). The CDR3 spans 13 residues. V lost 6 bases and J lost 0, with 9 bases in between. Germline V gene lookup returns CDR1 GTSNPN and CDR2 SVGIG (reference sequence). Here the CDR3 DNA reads TGTGCCTGCACCGACAGTAGCAATCAGCCCCAGCATTTT. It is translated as CACTDSSNQPQHF. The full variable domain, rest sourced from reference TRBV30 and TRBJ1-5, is SQTIHQWPATLVQPVGSPLSLECTVEGTSNPNLYWYRQAAGRGLQLLFYSVGIGQISSEVPQNLSASRPQDRQFILSSKKLLLSDSGFYLCACTDSSNQPQHFGDGTRLSIL.

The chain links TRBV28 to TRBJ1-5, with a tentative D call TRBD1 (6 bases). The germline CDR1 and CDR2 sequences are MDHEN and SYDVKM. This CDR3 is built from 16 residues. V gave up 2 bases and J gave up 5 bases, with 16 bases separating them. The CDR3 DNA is TGTGCCAGCAGTTTAGGTCTCCAGGGGTCCTATCAGCCCCAGCATTTT. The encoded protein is CASSLGLQGSYQPQHF.

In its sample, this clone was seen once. CDR3: CASSLGQSSYNEQFF. The CDR3, as DNA: TGTGCCAGCAGCTTGGGACAGAGCTCCTACAATGAGCAGTTCTTC. This chain uses TRBV5-6 with TRBJ2-1; tentative D call: TRBD1 (5 bases). Per germline, CDR1 SGHDT and CDR2 YYEEEE. V lost 0 bases, J lost 0 bases, and 7 bases lay in between. CDR3 length: 15 residues.

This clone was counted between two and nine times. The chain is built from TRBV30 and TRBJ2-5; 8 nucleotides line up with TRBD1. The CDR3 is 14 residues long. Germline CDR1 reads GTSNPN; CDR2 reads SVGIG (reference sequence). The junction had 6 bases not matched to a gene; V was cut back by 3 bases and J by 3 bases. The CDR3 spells CAWSPGQGKETQYF. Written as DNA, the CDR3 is TGTGCCTGGAGCCCCGGACAGGGAAAAGAGACCCAGTACTTC.

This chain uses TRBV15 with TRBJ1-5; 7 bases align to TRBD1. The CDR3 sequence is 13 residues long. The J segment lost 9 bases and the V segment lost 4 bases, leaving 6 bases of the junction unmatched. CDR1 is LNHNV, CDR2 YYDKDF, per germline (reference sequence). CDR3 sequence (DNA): TGTGCCACCAGCATCGACAGGGAGCGGCCCCAGCATTTT. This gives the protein CATSIDRERPQHF. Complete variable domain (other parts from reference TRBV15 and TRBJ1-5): DAMVIQNPRYQVTQFGKPVTLSCSQTLNHNVMYWYQQKSSQAPKLLFHYYDKDFNNEADTPDNFQSRRPNTSFCFLDIRSPGLGDTAMYLCATSIDRERPQHFGDGTRLSIL.